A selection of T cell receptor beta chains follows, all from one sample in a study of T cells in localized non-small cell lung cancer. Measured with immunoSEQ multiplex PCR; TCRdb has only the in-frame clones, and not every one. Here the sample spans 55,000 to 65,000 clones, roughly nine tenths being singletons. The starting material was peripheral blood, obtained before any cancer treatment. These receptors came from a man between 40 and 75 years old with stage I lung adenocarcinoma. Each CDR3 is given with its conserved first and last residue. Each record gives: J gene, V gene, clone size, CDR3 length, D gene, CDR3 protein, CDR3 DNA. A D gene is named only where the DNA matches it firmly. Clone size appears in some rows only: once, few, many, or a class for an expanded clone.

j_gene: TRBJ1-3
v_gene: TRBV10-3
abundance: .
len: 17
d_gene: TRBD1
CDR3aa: CAIRPPGQGHSGNTIYF
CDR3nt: TGTGCCATCAGGCCCCCGGGACAGGGGCACTCTGGAAACACCATATATTTT

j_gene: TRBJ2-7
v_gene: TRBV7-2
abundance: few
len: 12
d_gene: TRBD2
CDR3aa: CASSLRAGEQYF
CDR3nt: TGTGCCAGCAGCTTAAGAGCGGGAGAGCAGTACTTC

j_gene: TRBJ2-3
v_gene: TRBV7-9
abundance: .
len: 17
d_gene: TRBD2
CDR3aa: CASSLEKGASGRDTQYF
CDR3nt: TGTGCCAGCAGCTTAGAGAAGGGGGCTAGCGGGAGAGATACGCAGTATTTT

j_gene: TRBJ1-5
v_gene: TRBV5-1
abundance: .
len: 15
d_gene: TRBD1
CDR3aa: CASSLAGQSNQPQHF
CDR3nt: TGCGCCAGCAGCTTGGCGGGACAGAGCAATCAGCCCCAGCATTTT

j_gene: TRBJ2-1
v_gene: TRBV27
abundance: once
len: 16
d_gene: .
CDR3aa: CASSSTGVRLNNEQFF
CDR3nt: TGTGCCAGCAGTTCGACAGGTGTTCGGCTTAACAATGAGCAGTTCTTC

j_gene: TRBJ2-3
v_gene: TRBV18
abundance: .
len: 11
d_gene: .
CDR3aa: CASSRTDTQYF
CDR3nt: TGTGCCAGCTCACGCACAGATACGCAGTATTTT

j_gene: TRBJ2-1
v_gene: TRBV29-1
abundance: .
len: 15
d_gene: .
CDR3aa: CSVEYELHPYNEQFF
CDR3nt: TGCAGCGTTGAATACGAGTTGCACCCCTACAATGAGCAGTTCTTC

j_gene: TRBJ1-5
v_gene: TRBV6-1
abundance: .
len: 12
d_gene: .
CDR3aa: CASVESNQPQHF
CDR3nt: TGTGCCAGCGTAGAGAGCAATCAGCCCCAGCATTTT

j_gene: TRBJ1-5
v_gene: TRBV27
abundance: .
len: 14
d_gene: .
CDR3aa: CASSVVGGGQPQHF
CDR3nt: TGTGCCAGCAGTGTCGTAGGGGGTGGTCAGCCCCAGCATTTT

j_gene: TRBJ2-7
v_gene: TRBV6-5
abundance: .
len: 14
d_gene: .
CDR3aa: CASSYGTASYEQYF
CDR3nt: TGTGCCAGCAGTTACGGGACCGCCTCCTACGAGCAGTACTTC

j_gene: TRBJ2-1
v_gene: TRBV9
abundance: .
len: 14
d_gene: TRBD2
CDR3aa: CASSPGTRNHEQFF
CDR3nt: TGTGCCAGCAGCCCCGGGACTAGGAACCATGAGCAGTTCTTC

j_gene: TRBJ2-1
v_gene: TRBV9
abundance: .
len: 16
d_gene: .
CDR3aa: CASSVRLGSGTNEQFF
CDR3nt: TGTGCCAGCAGCGTACGGCTCGGGAGCGGGACAAATGAGCAGTTCTTC

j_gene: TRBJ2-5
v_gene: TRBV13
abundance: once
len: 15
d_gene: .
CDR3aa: CASSERQANQETQYF
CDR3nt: TGTGCCAGCAGCGAAAGGCAGGCCAACCAAGAGACCCAGTACTTC

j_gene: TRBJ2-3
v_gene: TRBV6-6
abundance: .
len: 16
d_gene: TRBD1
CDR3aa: CASSKPGQGDGDTQYF
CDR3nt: TGTGCCAGCAGTAAACCGGGACAGGGAGATGGAGATACGCAGTATTTT

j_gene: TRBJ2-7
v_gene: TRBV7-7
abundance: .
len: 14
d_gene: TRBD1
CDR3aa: CASTTRTGFYEQYF
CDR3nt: TGTGCTAGCACCACACGGACAGGGTTCTACGAGCAGTACTTC